These 5 T cell receptor beta chains originate from one sample sequenced in a study of shared clonotypes between healthy human individuals. Clones were sequenced by immunoSEQ multiplex PCR, and TCRdb holds only the in-frame ones, with some missing. The sample yields hundreds of thousands of clones, 70% to 80% seen once. The sample comprised PBMCs. Source of these receptors: a woman in her thirties or forties in good health. Some clones in this sample may be carry-over from other donors' samples.

This clone was picked up many times. For the CDR3, the DNA is TGTGCCAGCAGTTTGAGTTTTGGGTCTCCCACAGATACGCAGTATTTT. As protein: CASSLSFGSPTDTQYF. The chain uses TRBV28 and TRBJ2-3; unclear D gene. Germline assignment: CDR1 MDHEN and CDR2 SYDVKM. The V gene lost 3 bases and the J gene lost 2 bases, with 15 bases spanning the gap. This CDR3 has 16 amino acids. The whole variable domain, filled in from reference TRBV28 and TRBJ2-3, reads DVKVTQSSRYLVKRTGEKVFLECVQDMDHENMFWYRQDPGLGLRLIYFSYDVKMKEKGDIPEGYSVSREKKERFSLILESASTNQTSMYLCASSLSFGSPTDTQYFGPGTRLTVL.

CDR3 sequence reads: CSVAREGRTGELFF. CDR3 nucleotide sequence: TGCAGCGTTGCGAGGGAGGGCAGGACCGGGGAGCTGTTTTTT. The genes are TRBV29-1 and TRBJ2-2, with 7 bases that match TRBD2. V gave up 4 bases and J gave up 5 bases; unmatched junction bases: 7. CDR1 and CDR2 from the germline V gene are SQVTM and ANQGSEA. This CDR3 is 14 amino acids long.

The genes are TRBV6-1 and TRBJ2-5; 9 bases agree with TRBD2. The CDR3 extends over 15 amino acids. V shed 2 bases and J 4 bases; nucleotides not matched to a gene: 5. The germline CDR1 and CDR2 sequences are MNHNS and SASEGT. This chain's CDR3 is CASSELAGGGETQYF. The CDR3 nucleotides read TGTGCCAGCAGTGAATTGGCGGGAGGGGGAGAGACCCAGTACTTC.

This clone came up a few times. The V gene is TRBV5-1, the J gene TRBJ2-5, with 10 bases aligning to TRBD2. Trimming took 1 base from V and 3 from J; bases not matched to a gene: 0. The CDR3 extends over 14 amino acids. The germline V gene has CDR1 SGHRS and CDR2 YFSETQ. CDR3 nucleotide sequence: TGCGCCAGCAGCTTGACTAGCGGGGAAGAGACCCAGTACTTC. As protein: CASSLTSGEETQYF.

The rearrangement uses TRBV4-3 and TRBJ1-2, with D perhaps matching TRBD1 (5 bases). With 0 bases removed from V and 7 bases from J, the gap between germline ends came to 15 bases. The CDR3 contains 15 residues. Looked up from germline, CDR1 is LGHNA and CDR2 is YSLEER. The CDR3: CASSQDGTGGVGYTF. The CDR3, as DNA: TGCGCCAGCAGCCAAGATGGGACCGGGGGTGTTGGCTACACCTTC.